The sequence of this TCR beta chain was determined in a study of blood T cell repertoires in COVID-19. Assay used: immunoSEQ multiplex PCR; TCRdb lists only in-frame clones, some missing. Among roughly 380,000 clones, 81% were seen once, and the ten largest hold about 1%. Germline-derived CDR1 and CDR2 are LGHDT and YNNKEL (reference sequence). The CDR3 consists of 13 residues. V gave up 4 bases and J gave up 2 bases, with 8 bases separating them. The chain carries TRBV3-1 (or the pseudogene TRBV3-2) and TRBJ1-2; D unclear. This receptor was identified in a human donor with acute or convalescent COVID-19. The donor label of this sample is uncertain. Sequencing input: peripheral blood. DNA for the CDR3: TGTGCCAGCAGCCCCGGGAGAAACTATGGCTACACCTTC. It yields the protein CASSPGRNYGYTF.